The 12 T cell receptor beta chains below were found in one sample sequenced in a study of blood T cells in healthy people across ages. PCR was performed a second time for about 7 to 12 cycles using a sample-barcoded 5' primer and a J-beta primer mix. Using its own MiXCR run on the 5' RACE reads, TCRdb lists one record per CDR3 protein. The sample yields roughly 730,000 distinct CDR3 sequences, just over 55% seen once. The sample taken for sequencing was blood. All receptors come from a man in his forties or fifties in good health.

This clonotype was seen a few times. The chain is built from TRBV6-5 and TRBJ2-5, with 8 bases fitting TRBD2. The CDR3 runs 16 residues. The J segment lost 5 bases and the V segment lost 0 bases, leaving 8 bases of the junction unmatched. CDR1 and CDR2 (germline): MNHEY, SVGAGI. The DNA for the CDR3 is TGTGCCAGCAGTTACTCCTTCCGGGGGGGCCGGGAGACCCAGTACTTC. Protein: CASSYSFRGGRETQYF.

The chain recombines TRBV12-5 with TRBJ2-1; 8 bases fit TRBD1. Germline assignment: CDR1 LGHNT and CDR2 FRNRAP. V trimming: 2 bases; J trimming: 4 bases; junction bases outside the gene matches: 7. The CDR3 spans 16 residues. The CDR3: CASGLSQGVQYNEQFF. The CDR3 DNA reads as TGTGCTAGTGGTTTGTCACAGGGGGTCCAATACAATGAGCAGTTCTTC.

The chain carries TRBV9 and TRBJ1-2; 7 bases match TRBD1. This CDR3 is built from 14 residues. From germline, CDR1 is SGDLS and CDR2 YYNGEE. V lost 4 bases, J lost 4 bases, and 7 bases stayed unmatched. This CDR3 reads CASSITTGTYGYTF. The CDR3 bases are TGTGCCAGCAGCATAACGACAGGGACCTATGGCTACACCTTC.

The chain employs TRBV11-2 and TRBJ2-1, with 13 bases matching TRBD2. In germline, CDR1 is SGHAT, CDR2 FQNNGV. The CDR3 is made up of 16 amino acids. With V trimmed by 5 bases and J by 7 bases, 8 bases remained unmatched. The CDR3 reads CASSLAGLAGVNEQFF. In DNA, the CDR3 is TGTGCCAGCAGCCTCGCCGGACTAGCGGGAGTTAATGAGCAGTTCTTC.

This clonotype was picked up many times. The chain joins TRBV6-5 to TRBJ2-3, with 14 bases that match TRBD2. The CDR3 is 16 amino acids. Germline trimming cut 5 bases from V and 4 bases from J; bases unmatched to any gene: 5. Germline CDR1 is MNHEY and CDR2 is SVGAGI. CDR3 amino acids: CASSRGLAGGPDTQYF. The CDR3, as DNA: TGTGCCAGCAGTCGTGGACTAGCGGGAGGTCCAGATACGCAGTATTTT.

J is TRBJ2-1 and V is TRBV21-1; TRBD2, the table's D call, was not compared with the DNA. TRBV21-1 is recorded as a pseudogene. The CDR3 length is 15 residues. CDR3 nucleotide sequence: TGTGCCAGCAGCACTGGGACGGCACCTTACAATGAGCAGTTCTTC. Translated: CASSTGTAPYNEQFF.

In its sample, this clonotype was seen a few times. The gene calls are TRBV12-3 or TRBV12-4 and TRBJ2-3; no reliable D call. V shed 6 bases and J shed 4 bases, with 14 bases lying between them. The CDR3 contains 14 residues. The DNA of the CDR3 is TGTGCCAGCAGCCTTTCTACCGTCGCAGATACGCAGTATTTT. Its translation is CASSLSTVADTQYF.

This chain links TRBV3-1 with TRBJ2-7; 9 nucleotides line up with TRBD2. V was pared by 4 bases and J by 1 base, with 14 bases of the junction left unmatched. The V gene's germline CDR1 is LGHDT and CDR2 YNNKEL (reference sequence). This CDR3 is built from 18 residues. Here the CDR3 DNA reads TGTGCCAGCAGCCGCAATGTGGCTAGCGGGACTATATCCTACGAGCAGTACTTC. Its protein product is CASSRNVASGTISYEQYF.

This clonotype was seen only a few times. This sequence joins TRBV7-2 and TRBJ2-3; the match to TRBD2 covers 9 bases. In germline, CDR1 is SGHTA, CDR2 FQGNSA. This CDR3 comprises 15 residues. V dropped 6 bases and J dropped 2; count of bases not matched to a gene: 6. CDR3 loop: CASSSGTSFTDTQYF. CDR3 nucleotide sequence: TGTGCCAGCAGTTCCGGGACTAGCTTCACAGATACGCAGTATTTT.

The rearrangement links TRBV6-5 to TRBJ2-4, with D perhaps matching TRBD1 (6 bases). The better agreement between TRBJ2-7 and the DNA end casts doubt on the J call. CDR3 length equals 16 residues. Germline assignment: CDR1 MNHEY and CDR2 SVGAGI. The CDR3 DNA reads as TGTGCCAGCAGTTACTCGAAGGGCAGGGGCCGAAGCGAGCAGTACTTC. Protein sequence: CASSYSKGRGRSEQYF.

This sequence joins TRBV4-3 and TRBJ1-4; no firm D call. Between the trimmed V and J ends, which lost 0 bases and 8 bases, there was a span of 10 bases. The CDR3 loop spans 14 amino acids. In germline, CDR1 is LGHNA, CDR2 YSLEER. CDR3 loop: CASSQDWGGEKLFF. The CDR3 DNA sequence: TGCGCCAGCAGCCAAGATTGGGGAGGGGAAAAACTGTTTTTT.

This chain uses TRBV3-1 with TRBJ1-2; D might be TRBD1 (6 bases). CDR1 LGHDT and CDR2 YNNKEL come from the germline V gene (reference sequence). V lost 0 bases and J 3 bases, leaving 11 bases between the germline ends. The CDR3 has 15 amino acids. CDR3 loop: CASSQDDRLYYGYTF. In DNA, the CDR3 is TGTGCCAGCAGCCAAGACGACAGGTTATACTATGGCTACACCTTC.